These 8 T cell receptor beta chains originate from one sample sequenced in a study of cytomegalovirus exposure and HLA in healthy donors. 13 Jbeta primers and 60 Vbeta primers were used for the PCR. Method: immunoSEQ multiplex PCR; TCRdb's copy keeps in-frame clones and lacks some. The specimen's table records about 130,000 clones. Material: PBMCs. These receptors were collected from a man aged 18 to 30 in good health and CMV-seronegative.

The chain uses TRBV5-6 and TRBJ2-5; the match to TRBD2 covers 8 bases. This CDR3 is 13 amino acids long. Germline V gives CDR1 SGHDT, CDR2 YYEEEE. Trimming at V came to 5 bases and at J to 13 bases, leaving 13 bases not matched to a gene. DNA for the CDR3: TGTGCCAGCAGGCAATTCTCTAGCGGGCGGCCGTACTTC. Protein sequence: CASRQFSSGRPYF.

The rearrangement joins TRBV5-8 to TRBJ2-7, with D tentatively TRBD1 (6 bases). The CDR3 runs to 13 residues. Germline V gene lookup returns CDR1 SGHTS and CDR2 YDEGEE. V lost 7 bases, J lost 1 base, and 12 bases lay in between. The CDR3 region has the DNA TGTGCCAGCGCCTCCAGGGGATCCTACGAGCAGTACTTC. Translating gives CASASRGSYEQYF.

This chain uses TRBV28 with TRBJ2-7; 9 bases are a match to TRBD1. Trimming cost V 5 bases and J 5 bases; bases outside gene matches: 4. The CDR3 consists of 13 residues. Germline V gene data show CDR1 as MDHEN and CDR2 as SYDVKM. CDR3 protein: CASSRDRVNEQYF. The CDR3 DNA follows: TGTGCCAGCAGTCGGGACAGGGTCAACGAGCAGTACTTC.

The rearrangement links TRBV29-1 to TRBJ2-7, with 9 bases aligning to TRBD2. The junction had 12 bases not matched to a gene; V was cut back by 4 bases and J by 11 bases. The V gene's germline CDR1 is SQVTM and CDR2 ANQGSEA. This CDR3 comprises 13 residues. The CDR3 nucleotides are TGCAGCGTTGTGGCCCAGCGGGAGGAGTATGAGTACTTC. This encodes CSVVAQREEYEYF.

The chain links TRBV19 to TRBJ2-7, with D possibly being TRBD2 (5 bases). The V and J ends lost 7 bases and 0 bases respectively, with 13 bases between them. Per the germline V gene, CDR1 is LNHDA and CDR2 is SQIVND (reference sequence). This CDR3 is built from 14 residues. The CDR3 nucleotides read TGTGCCAGTATGGGTCCGGGAAACTCCTACGAGCAGTACTTC. It translates to CASMGPGNSYEQYF. Full variable domain (remainder filled in from reference TRBV19 and TRBJ2-7): DGGITQSPKYLFRKEGQNVTLSCEQNLNHDAMYWYRQDPGQGLRLIYYSQIVNDFQKGDIAEGYSVSREKKESFPLTVTSAQKNPTAFYLCASMGPGNSYEQYFGPGTRLTVT.

The chain employs TRBV29-1 and TRBJ1-2, with a tentative D call TRBD1 (5 bases). Germline loops: CDR1 SQVTM, CDR2 ANQGSEA. This CDR3 comprises 14 residues. V lost 4 bases and J lost 0, with 12 bases in between. The DNA for the CDR3 is TGCAGCGTTGGCACCACAGGAGCTAACTATGGCTACACCTTC. Protein sequence: CSVGTTGANYGYTF.

The chain carries TRBV6-6 and TRBJ1-3, with D possibly TRBD1 on 6 matching bases. V was shortened by 5 bases and J by 0 bases, with 8 bases between the two germline ends. The CDR3 extends over 14 amino acids. The germline gives CDR1 MNHNY, CDR2 SVGAGI (reference sequence). For the CDR3, the DNA is TGTGCCAGCAGTGCACAGGGCTCTGGAAACACCATATATTTT. The encoded protein is CASSAQGSGNTIYF.

The gene calls are TRBV7-2 and TRBJ1-2, with a tentative D call TRBD1 (5 bases). V shed 1 base and J shed 8 bases, with 11 bases lying between them. The germline CDR1 and CDR2 sequences are SGHTA and FQGNSA. The CDR3 is 13 residues long. In nucleotides, the CDR3 is TGTGCCAGCAGCTTAGTCCAGGGCGGAGGCTACACCTTC. It yields the protein CASSLVQGGGYTF.